This T cell receptor beta chain was captured by sequencing in a study of cytomegalovirus exposure and HLA in healthy donors. PCR involved 60 Vbeta and 13 Jbeta primers. Data came from immunoSEQ multiplex PCR; TCRdb stores just in-frame clones and leaves some out. The table has 120,000 to 150,000 clones, around three quarters seen once. Comment on this clone: Its matching antigen is unknown.

Trimming at V came to 0 bases and at J to 2 bases, leaving 5 bases not matched to a gene. The CDR3 covers 15 residues. Germline CDR1 SGHRS, CDR2 YFSETQ. Regarding the study as a whole: Later on, a genetic analysis was performed. It linked a missense variant in DCLRE1C with V- and J-gene trimming of TCR beta. Among the most significant clusters, several appeared linked to common viral pathogens in a later analysis.

Sequenced sample: PBMCs. The sequence came from a man aged 35-49 years in good health and CMV-seronegative. This chain links TRBV5-1 with TRBJ2-7, with 7 bases fitting TRBD1. The CDR3 DNA reads TGCGCCAGCAGCTTGGATGGGACAGCCACCTACGAGCAGTACTTC. Its protein is CASSLDGTATYEQYF. Complete variable domain (other parts from reference TRBV5-1 and TRBJ2-7): KAGVTQTPRYLIKTRGQQVTLSCSPISGHRSVSWYQQTPGQGLQFLFEYFSETQRNKGNFPGRFSGRQFSNSRSEMNVSTLELGDSALYLCASSLDGTATYEQYFGPGTRLTVT.